These 5 T cell receptor beta chains originate from one sample sequenced in a study of metastatic and nonmetastatic thyroid tumors (dated by TCRdb to about 2020). Before undergoing thyroid surgery, none of the patients had been given any kind of treatment. Library construction relied on PCR. The sequencer was an Illumina HiSeq 4000. In-frame beta chains were kept once TCRdb had trimmed the public reads at Q25 with fastp and called clones with MiXCR. For this sample there are tens of thousands of clones; about 15% appear just once. The ten largest clonotypes hold 3.6% of the sample. The source material was blood. The origin of the receptors is a female donor with papillary thyroid cancer or a benign thyroid nodule (not recorded which). Some clones in this sample may be carry-over from other donors' samples.

With respect to this clone: A read error may explain this, as a much larger clone is one base away. The chain joins TRBV19 to TRBJ1-5, with 10 nucleotides matching TRBD1. The junction had 17 bases not matched to a gene; V was cut back by 4 bases and J by 5 bases. There are 19 residues in the CDR3. CDR1 and CDR2 (germline): LNHDA, SQIVND (reference sequence). Here the CDR3 DNA reads TGTGCCAGTAGTAGTTCTAGACAGGGGGCTTTCATGACGGATCAGCCCCAGCATTTT. Translated: CASSSSRQGAFMTDQPQHF.

Concerning this clone: One end of the junction varies from germline; a read error may be responsible. The V gene is TRBV30, the J gene TRBJ1-5; the D gene is possibly TRBD1 (5 bases). The CDR3 is 15 amino acids. Germline V gene sequence: CDR1 GTSNPN, CDR2 SVGIG (reference sequence). The CDR3 bases are TGTGCCTGGGCCCCGGGGGGAGGGTGCTCTCAGCCCCAGCATTTC. Translation gives CAWAPGGGCSQPQHF.

This clone has just a few counts. A much larger clone is a single base away; this may be a read error. The chain carries TRBV14 and TRBJ2-5, with D uncertain. Germline V lookup: CDR1 SGHDN, CDR2 FVKESK. The V end was cut by 2 bases, the J end by 1 base, with 5 bases between. CDR3 length: 13 amino acids. For the CDR3, the DNA is TGTGCCAGCAGCCAATTTGGCCAAGAGACCCAGTACTTC. It specifies CASSQFGQETQYF.

Turning to this clone: This may arise from a read error, as a much more abundant clone is one base away. Different DNA sequences within this sample yield the same CDR3. V usage is TRBV9 and J usage is TRBJ2-2, with TRBD1 identical over 8 bases. The CDR3 consists of 17 residues. With 0 bases clipped from V and 2 bases from J, the junction kept 6 bases outside the gene matches. Germline CDR1 SGDLS, CDR2 YYNGEE. This CDR3 reads CASSVARTGGNTGELFF. CDR3 nucleotide sequence: TGTGCCAGCAGCGTAGCTCGTACAGGGGGTAACACCGGGGAGCTGTTTTTT.

A word on this clone: This may be a read error, as it is one base from a much larger clone. No conserved phenylalanine or tryptophan ends this CDR3, so it is likely a read error. The chain combines TRBV24-1 with TRBJ1-1; TRBD1 agrees at 7 bases. Germline lookup yields CDR1 KGHDR and CDR2 SFDVKD. V gave up 0 bases and J gave up 5 bases; unmatched junction bases: 8. The CDR3 covers 16 residues. CDR3 amino acids: CATSDLRKGARTEAFL. The CDR3 DNA follows: TGTGCCACCAGTGATTTGCGGAAGGGGGCGCGGACTGAAGCTTTCCTT.